Shown below are 3 T cell receptor beta chains from a single sample sequenced in a study of control samples from healthy donors and cancer patients. TCRdb's copy holds only in-frame clones and misses some; the assay was immunoSEQ multiplex PCR. The sample lists around 90,000 clones, approximately 81% occurring once. The sample consisted of blood. These receptors originate from a woman aged 40 to 50 in good health.

V is TRBV10-1 and J is TRBJ2-1; 8 positions match TRBD1. CDR3 length equals 14 residues. CDR1 is WNHNN, CDR2 SYGVQD, per germline (reference sequence). V dropped 4 bases and J dropped 7; count of bases not matched to a gene: 6. CDR3 coding DNA: TGCGCCAGCAGTGTACAGGGGGTTTGGAATGAGCAGTTCTTC. It codes for CASSVQGVWNEQFF.

V gene TRBV30 combines with J gene TRBJ1-2; possibly TRBD1 for D (5 bases). Germline-derived CDR1 and CDR2 are GTSNPN and SVGIG (reference sequence). CDR3 size: 15 residues. V was cut by 5 bases and J by 0 bases, with 16 bases left in between. The CDR3 spells CAWAHPGTANYGYTF. The CDR3 DNA is TGTGCCTGGGCTCACCCCGGGACGGCTAACTATGGCTACACCTTC.

This chain joins TRBV2 and TRBJ1-2; 8 bases fit TRBD1. The CDR3 totals 17 residues. The J segment lost 6 bases and the V segment lost 3 bases, leaving 15 bases of the junction unmatched. The germline V gene has CDR1 SNHLY and CDR2 FYNNEI. DNA for the CDR3: TGTGCCAGCAGTGACCTGCAACTATTGACAGGGGTGGATGGCTACACCTTC. This gives the protein CASSDLQLLTGVDGYTF.